This T cell receptor beta chain was sequenced during a study of cytomegalovirus exposure and HLA in healthy donors. This clone has a handful of counts. Its antigen remains unidentified. The CDR3 contains 14 residues. From germline, CDR1 is GTSNPN and CDR2 SVGIG (reference sequence). Trimming removed 0 bases at V and 6 bases at J, with 12 bases between. Overall study findings and caveats: What a later analysis reportedly showed was that an Asian-associated ancestry cluster had fewer N-insertions than the roughly 720-donor mean. Apart from CMV serostatus, no immune exposure information was available.

The primer mix had 60 Vbeta and 13 Jbeta primers. Using immunoSEQ multiplex PCR, the repertoire was profiled, and TCRdb retains in-frame clones only, with some absent. The table includes 150,000 to 200,000 clones, roughly 9.5% detected once. Material for sequencing was PBMCs. This receptor was taken from a woman in her 30s in good health and CMV-seropositive. The chain has TRBV30 and TRBJ1-5; D might be TRBD1 (6 bases). The CDR3 region has the DNA TGTGCCTGGAGTGTACCGGGGGGCGGTCAGCCCCAGCATTTT. Amino acid sequence: CAWSVPGGGQPQHF.